This T cell receptor (beta chain) was captured by sequencing in a study of blood T cell repertoires in COVID-19 (TCRdb year 2020). Background on the whole study: The collaborator samples originated in the United States, Italy and Spain and spanned the acute and convalescent phases of COVID-19. The material from the prospective study consisted of cDNA or gDNA derived from T cells, B-cell-depleted T cells, or PBMCs. Subjects who had been exposed to COVID-19, were actively infected with it, or had recovered from it provided the deeply sampled blood TCRbeta repertoires that made up the dataset. A freely available public database, intended as a resource for researchers studying the immune response to SARS-CoV-2, is where the repertoires were released. Samples were obtained from the ongoing ImmuneRACE study (first 160 participants) and from some 1,300 subjects provided by 6 global collaborators. The sample metadata nearly always contained a de-identified subject ID, COVID-19 status, age in years and sex. Where available, HLA class I and class II types were taken from metadata supplied by the sample provider and were not determined by assay-based typing. Broad study findings and their caveats: The amount of clinical and demographic metadata varied by source and participant and was provided uncurated.

Points on this clone: What antigen it recognizes has not been identified. No per-base quality is available; no much larger clone lies one base away.

From cysteine to phenylalanine, the CDR3 is 15 amino acids long. CDR3 DNA only is kept here, 45 bases in frame from base 1. The germline V and J ends show losses of 2 bases and 2 bases respectively, and no gene match explains 4 bases of the junction. The germline V gene (reference sequence) gives CDR1 as SGHNT and CDR2 as YYREEE. TCRbeta CDR3 regions were amplified from genomic DNA by means of the immunoSEQ Assay, a bias-controlled multiplex PCR. The study's processing was this. Within the assay, amplification of reference gene primers was used to estimate how many nucleated cells each sample contained. Sequence reads were collapsed and filtered to measure the absolute abundance of every unique TCRbeta CDR3 rearrangement. For each sample, productive Simpson clonality was calculated as the square root of Simpson's diversity index across productive rearrangements. This is the immuneACCESS table as TCRdb keeps it, with only in-frame sequences that have V and J called. A part of the clones is gone; compared with another copy, unresolved V genes explain less than half, and the rest is unexplained. The DNA gave D and trimming, while V, J and clone size come from that table. The sample profile shows tens of thousands of clones; approximately 90% of them were found once. The ten largest make up roughly 4% of the sample.

Collaborating institutions collected whole blood in K2EDTA tubes following their own protocols. For TCRbeta analysis, collaborator samples were shipped as frozen whole blood, as isolated PBMCs, or as DNA extracted from either sample type. This sequence was found in a human donor in a cohort sampled during active COVID-19. Material for sequencing was peripheral blood. The receptor chain draws on TRBV5-4 and TRBJ2-1; the junction holds 7 bases that match TRBD2. The CDR3 region reads CASSFRDYTYNEQFF. The sequence in DNA is TGTGCCAGCAGCTTCCGGGACTATACCTACAATGAGCAGTTCTTC.